The entry that follows covers one TCR beta chain sequence. Its specific antigen is unknown. Base qualities are not at hand, and no much larger clone is one base apart. TCRbeta CDR3 regions were amplified from genomic DNA by means of the immunoSEQ Assay, a bias-controlled multiplex PCR. Per the original workflow: The number of nucleated cells in each sample was estimated by amplification of reference gene primers within the assay. To quantify the absolute abundance of each unique TCRbeta CDR3 rearrangement, sequence reads were collapsed and filtered. Productive Simpson clonality was computed per sample as the square root of Simpson's diversity index over productive rearrangements. Not all clones reach the TCRdb copy of this immuneACCESS table, which keeps in-frame sequences only. Checked studies attribute under half of the gap to unresolved V genes and leave the rest unexplained. From that table come the V and J calls and clone size; the DNA was used to work out D and trimming. This sample gives around 230,000 clones in total; around four fifths of them show up just once. The top ten clones comprise approximately 2.6% of the sample.

The sample is drawn from a study of blood T cell repertoires in COVID-19 (TCRdb year 2020). Broadly, across the study: The collaborator samples originated in the United States, Italy and Spain and spanned the acute and convalescent phases of COVID-19. The material from the prospective study consisted of cDNA or gDNA derived from T cells, B-cell-depleted T cells, or PBMCs. Where available, HLA class I and class II types were taken from metadata supplied by the sample provider and were not determined by assay-based typing. Sample metadata almost always included a de-identified subject ID, COVID-19 status, age in years and sex. The repertoires were released in a freely available public database intended as a resource for research on the immune response to SARS-CoV-2. The samples were drawn from two sources: the first 160 participants of the ongoing ImmuneRACE study, and 950 to 1,500 subjects contributed by 6 global collaborators. The dataset comprised deeply sampled blood TCRbeta repertoires from subjects exposed to, actively infected with, or recovered from COVID-19. Study-wide findings and limitations: The amount of clinical and demographic metadata varied by source and participant and was provided uncurated.

Whole blood was collected in K2EDTA tubes by collaborating institutions according to the institutions' own protocols. For TCRbeta analysis, collaborator samples were shipped as frozen whole blood, as isolated PBMCs, or as DNA extracted from either sample type. The CDR3 numbers 16 residues from cysteine through phenylalanine. Only the CDR3 DNA is retained, 48 bases long and in frame from the first base. CDR1 and CDR2, per the germline V gene (reference sequence), are LNHDA and SQIVND. The junction shows trimming of 3 bases on V and 9 bases on J, and the gene matches do not reach 8 bases of it. The source of this sequence is a woman in her sixties or seventies with active or convalescent COVID-19. The chain uses TRBV19 and TRBJ2-1; 13 central nucleotides agree with TRBD2. What was sequenced was peripheral blood. The nucleotide sequence is given as TGTGCCAGTAGTATCCTACTAGCGGGAGGGATGGCTGAGCAGTTCTTC. This is translated as CASSILLAGGMAEQFF.